This T cell receptor beta chain was recorded in a study of T cell responses to AZD1222 COVID-19 vaccine. CDR1 and CDR2 (germline): SGHRS, YFSETQ. The CDR3 sequence is 14 residues long. The ends were cut back, 6 bases at V and 7 bases at J, with 14 bases in the middle. Broader study findings: Unmutated variant regions are reportedly targeted by nearly half of spike-specific TCRs.

As for this clone: What it binds is not known.

Libraries were prepared by immunoSEQ multiplex PCR; TCRdb keeps only in-frame clonotypes and omits some of them. The profile shows 150,000 to 200,000 clones, approximately 91% of them singletons. This chain joins TRBV5-1 and TRBJ1-6; tentative D call: TRBD1 (5 bases). The sequenced sample was peripheral blood, obtained 28 days after the second AZD1222 dose. This TCR derives from an adult who received the AZD1222 COVID-19 vaccine. CDR3 amino acids: CASKYGTENSPLHF. The CDR3 DNA follows: TGCGCCAGCAAGTACGGGACGGAGAATTCACCCCTCCACTTT.